Included here is one T cell receptor beta chain sequence, with context. In Seattle, patients joined the study during active infection and were tracked longitudinally. These data come from a study of blood T cell repertoires in COVID-19. Study summary: T cells, B-cell-depleted T cells, or PBMCs supplied cDNA or gDNA.

V was clipped by 4 bases and J by 3 bases, with 12 bases between them. This CDR3 comprises 15 residues. Germline CDR1 is SGHTA and CDR2 is FQGNSA. Original analysis: Estimated nucleated cell counts came from reference gene primer amplification. Some clones are missing from TCRdb's copy, which holds only in-frame ones; the method was immunoSEQ multiplex PCR. The V and J calls and clone size come from that table; D and trimming were worked out from the DNA. The table includes 35,000 to 40,000 clones, about 85% detected once. The chain joins TRBV7-2 to TRBJ1-4; the D gene is possibly TRBD1 (5 bases). The sequencing sample was made of peripheral blood. The TCR was taken from a man in his fifties or sixties with COVID-19, enrolled during active disease. CDR3 DNA sequence: TGTGCCAGCAGCTCCAGGGTTTCGGCTAATGAAAAACTGTTTTTT. Its translation: CASSSRVSANEKLFF. The full variable domain, in which reference TRBV7-2 and TRBJ1-4 provide the parts outside the CDR3, is GAGVSQSPSNKVTEKGKDVELRCDPISGHTALYWYRQSLGQGLEFLIYFQGNSAPDKSGLPSDRFSAERTGGSVSTLTIQRTQQEDSAVYLCASSSRVSANEKLFFGSGTQLSVL.